The clone carrying this TCR beta chain was observed at least ten times. CDR1 SGHRS and CDR2 YFSETQ come from the germline V gene. This CDR3 comprises 15 residues. The ends were cut back, 7 bases at V and 0 bases at J, with 14 bases in the middle. This specimen comes from a study of neurological immune-mediated disorders. TCRdb used MiXCR to reprocess the 5' RACE reads, holding one entry per CDR3 protein. The table records tens of thousands of distinct CDR3 sequences, almost 3.5% of them present only once. Unsorted libraries came from 2 million PBMCs stored at -80 °C. The chain is built from TRBV5-1 and TRBJ1-3, with D possibly being TRBD1 (5 bases). The sample taken for sequencing was PBMCs. The clonotype was recovered from a man between 35 and 55 years old with multiple sclerosis. DNA for the CDR3: TGCGCCAGCCACCAGGGCCCGGCCTCTGGAAACACCATATATTTT. Translated: CASHQGPASGNTIYF. The variable domain in full, completed from reference TRBV5-1 and TRBJ1-3, reads KAGVTQTPRYLIKTRGQQVTLSCSPISGHRSVSWYQQTPGQGLQFLFEYFSETQRNKGNFPGRFSGRQFSNSRSEMNVSTLELGDSALYLCASHQGPASGNTIYFGEGSWLTVV.